The clone carrying this T cell receptor beta chain was seen only a few times. Its antigen is as yet unknown. The data originate from a study of beta chain features in type 1 diabetes. Whole-study results and caveats: HLA influence on TCRB rearrangement stayed unresolved here.

cDNA synthesis used the whole RNA isolate, giving expressed TCRB sequences. TCRdb's copy holds only in-frame clones and misses some; the assay was immunoSEQ multiplex PCR. The sample yields 450,000 to 600,000 clones, over 25% seen once. Sequenced input: naive CD4+ T cells from blood. This TCR was recovered from a man aged 18 to 35 in good health.

The CDR3 DNA sequence: TGTGCCTGCCCTGGACCGACGAACACTGAAGCTTTCTTT. It is translated as CACPGPTNTEAFF. The chain couples TRBV30 to TRBJ1-1; D ambiguous. The CDR3 covers 13 residues. Germline V lookup: CDR1 GTSNPN, CDR2 SVGIG (reference sequence). The V gene lost 6 bases and the J gene lost 1 base, with 12 bases spanning the gap.